The clone carrying this TCR beta chain has only a few counts. Its target is not known. Within the sample, other DNA sequences also encode this same CDR3. The J segment lost 4 bases and the V segment lost 3 bases, leaving 1 base of the junction unmatched. In germline, CDR1 is SQVTM, CDR2 ANQGSEA. The CDR3 is made up of 13 amino acids. The data were produced by immunoSEQ multiplex PCR, yet TCRdb's version contains in-frame clones alone and is incomplete. The sample lists roughly 130,000 clones, approximately 90% seen once, with 5.8% in the top ten. Time point given: blood 2 weeks post-SBRT. Treatment denoted: 15 Gy SBRT to primary tumor, nephrectomy 4 weeks later. After SBRT, blood was collected at 2 and 4 weeks, plus baseline. The record originates from a study of radiation and T cells in renal cell carcinoma. Regarding the study as a whole: From baseline, blood top tumor clonotypes peaked at 2 weeks post-radiation.

This specimen was blood, taken from a patient whose treatment included radiotherapy and nephrectomy. The chain employs TRBV29-1 and TRBJ2-7, with 12 bases matching TRBD1. This TCR was sampled from a woman aged 65 to 85 with renal cell carcinoma. DNA of the CDR3: TGCAGCGTTGAGGGACAGGGGGCTTACGAGCAGTACTTC. Translating it yields CSVEGQGAYEQYF.